The clone carrying this T cell receptor beta chain was recorded many times. Its specificity is unknown. The CDR3 extends over 15 amino acids. CDR1 is MNHEY, CDR2 SVGEGT, per germline. Deletions cut 2 bases from V and 4 bases from J, with 12 bases between. Preparation of TCR beta libraries was done by quantitative 5'-RACE with molecular barcodes. TCRdb re-called the 5' RACE reads through MiXCR, storing one row per CDR3 protein. The table shows 190,000 or so distinct CDR3 sequences, with roughly 13% occurring only once. This entry is derived from a study of CD8 T cells in ankylosing spondylitis. General study findings and limits: A TCR beta motif of under ten highly homologous variants appeared characteristic of ankylosing spondylitis blood.

The sample consisted of blood, either unsorted or a sorted T cell fraction (not recorded which). This chain connects TRBV6-2 or TRBV6-3 to TRBJ2-1, with D uncertain. This TCR was recovered from a male donor with ankylosing spondylitis or in good health (not recorded which). The CDR3 DNA is TGTGCCAGCAGTTACGTCTCATTTGGGTACAATGAGCAGTTCTTC. It codes for CASSYVSFGYNEQFF.